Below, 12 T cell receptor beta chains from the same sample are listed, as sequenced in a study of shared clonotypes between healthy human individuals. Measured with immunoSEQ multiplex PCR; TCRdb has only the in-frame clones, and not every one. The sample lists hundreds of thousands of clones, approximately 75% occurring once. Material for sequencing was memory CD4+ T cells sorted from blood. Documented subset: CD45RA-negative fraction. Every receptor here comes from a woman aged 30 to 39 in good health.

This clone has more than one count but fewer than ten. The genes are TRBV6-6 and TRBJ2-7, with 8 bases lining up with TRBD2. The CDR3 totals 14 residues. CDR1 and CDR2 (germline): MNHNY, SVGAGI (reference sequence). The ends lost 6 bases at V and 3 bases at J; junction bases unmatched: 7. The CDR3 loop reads CASRAWTSSYEQYF. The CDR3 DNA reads TGTGCCAGCAGGGCCTGGACTAGCAGCTACGAGCAGTACTTC.

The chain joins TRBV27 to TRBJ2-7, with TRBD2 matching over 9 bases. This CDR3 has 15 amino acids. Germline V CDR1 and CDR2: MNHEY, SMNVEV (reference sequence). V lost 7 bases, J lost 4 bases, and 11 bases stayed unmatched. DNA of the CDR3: TGTGCCAGCACCAAGGGTAGCGGGAGTGTTTACGAGCAGTACTTC. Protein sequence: CASTKGSGSVYEQYF.

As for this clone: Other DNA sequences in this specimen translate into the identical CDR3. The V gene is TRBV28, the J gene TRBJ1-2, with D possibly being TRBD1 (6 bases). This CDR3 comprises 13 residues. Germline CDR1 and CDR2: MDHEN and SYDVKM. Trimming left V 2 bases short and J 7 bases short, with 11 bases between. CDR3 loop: CASSLGGARGYTF. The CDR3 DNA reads TGTGCCAGCAGTTTAGGGGGGGCTCGTGGCTACACCTTC.

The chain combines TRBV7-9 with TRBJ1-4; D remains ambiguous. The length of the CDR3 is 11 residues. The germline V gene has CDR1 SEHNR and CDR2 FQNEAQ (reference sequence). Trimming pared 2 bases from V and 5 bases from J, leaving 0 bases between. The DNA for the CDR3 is TGTGCCAGCAGCTTAAATGAAAAACTGTTTTTT. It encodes CASSLNEKLFF. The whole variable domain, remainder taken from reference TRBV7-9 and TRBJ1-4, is DTGVSQNPRHKITKRGQNVTFRCDPISEHNRLYWYRQTLGQGPEFLTYFQNEAQLEKSRLLSDRFSAERPKGSFSTLEIQRTEQGDSAMYLCASSLNEKLFFGSGTQLSVL.

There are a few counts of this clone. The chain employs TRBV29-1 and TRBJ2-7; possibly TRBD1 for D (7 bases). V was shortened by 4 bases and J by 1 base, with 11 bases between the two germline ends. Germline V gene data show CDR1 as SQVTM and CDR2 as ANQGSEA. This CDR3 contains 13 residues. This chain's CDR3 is CSVVAGQSYEQYF. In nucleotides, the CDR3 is TGCAGCGTTGTGGCGGGACAGTCCTACGAGCAGTACTTC.

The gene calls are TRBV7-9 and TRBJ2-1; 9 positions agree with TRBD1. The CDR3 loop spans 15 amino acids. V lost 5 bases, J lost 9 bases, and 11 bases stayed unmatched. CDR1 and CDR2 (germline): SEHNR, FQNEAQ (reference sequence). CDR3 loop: CASSHYRGLSIEQFF. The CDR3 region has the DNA TGTGCCAGCAGCCATTACAGGGGGCTTAGCATTGAGCAGTTCTTC.

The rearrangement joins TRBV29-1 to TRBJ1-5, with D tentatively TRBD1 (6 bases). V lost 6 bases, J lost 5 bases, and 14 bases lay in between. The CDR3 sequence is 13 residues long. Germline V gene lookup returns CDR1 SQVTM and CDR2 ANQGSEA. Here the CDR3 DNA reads TGCAGCGTAGGTCAGGGGTGGGATCAGCCCCAGCATTTT. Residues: CSVGQGWDQPQHF.

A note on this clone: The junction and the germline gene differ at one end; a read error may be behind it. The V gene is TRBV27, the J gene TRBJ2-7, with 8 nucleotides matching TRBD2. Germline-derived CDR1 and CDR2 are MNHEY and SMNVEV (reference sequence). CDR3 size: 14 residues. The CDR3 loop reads CASTLPGGPYEQYF. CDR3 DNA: TGTGCCAGCACTTTACCGGGAGGGCCCTACGAGCAGTACTTC.

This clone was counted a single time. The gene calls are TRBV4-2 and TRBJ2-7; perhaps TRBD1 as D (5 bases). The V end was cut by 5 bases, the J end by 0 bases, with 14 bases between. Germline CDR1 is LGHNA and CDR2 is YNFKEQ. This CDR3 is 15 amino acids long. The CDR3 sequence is CASSKAQASSYEQYF. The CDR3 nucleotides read TGTGCCAGCAGCAAGGCACAGGCTAGCTCCTACGAGCAGTACTTC.

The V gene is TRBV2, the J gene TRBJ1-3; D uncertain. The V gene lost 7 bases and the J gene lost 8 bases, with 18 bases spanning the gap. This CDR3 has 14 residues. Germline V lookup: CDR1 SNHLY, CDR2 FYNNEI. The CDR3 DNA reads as TGTGCCAGCATTCGTGAGCTCCGCGATTACACCATATATTTT. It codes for CASIRELRDYTIYF.

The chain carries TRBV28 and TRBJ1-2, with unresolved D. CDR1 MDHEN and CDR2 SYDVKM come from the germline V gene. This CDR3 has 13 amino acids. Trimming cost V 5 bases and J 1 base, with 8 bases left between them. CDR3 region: CASSLVVNYGYTF. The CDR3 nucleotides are TGTGCCAGCAGTCTGGTAGTTAACTATGGCTACACCTTC.

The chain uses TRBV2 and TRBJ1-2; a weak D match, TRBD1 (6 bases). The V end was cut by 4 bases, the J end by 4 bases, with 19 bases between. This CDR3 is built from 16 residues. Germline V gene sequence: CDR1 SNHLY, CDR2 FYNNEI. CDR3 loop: CASSVEDTGTIYGYTF. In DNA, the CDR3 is TGTGCCAGCAGTGTTGAAGATACAGGGACCATCTATGGCTACACCTTC.